Below are 26 T cell receptor beta chains sequenced from a single sample in a study of regulatory T cells in long-lasting Graves disease. CDR3-region Arm-PCR and iRepertoire HTBI primers produced the TCR beta libraries. TCRdb processed the multiplex PCR reads anew with MiXCR; each CDR3 protein has one entry. The table includes roughly 400,000 distinct CDR3 sequences, approximately 16% detected once. Time point of the sample: newly diagnosed GD, antithyroid drugs for less than 3 months. The TCR library was prepared using RNA isolated from PBMCs. This sample also appeared in a second study, on T cells in Graves' hyperthyroidism and ophthalmopathy.

Sequencing used peripheral blood mononuclear cells (PBMCs), obtained at new diagnosis, from a patient treated with antithyroid drugs. The receptors here all came from a woman under 30 with Graves disease.

The genes are TRBV6-5 and TRBJ1-5, with 12 bases fitting TRBD1. The germline gives CDR1 MNHEY, CDR2 SVGAGI. This CDR3 is 18 amino acids long. The junction had 11 bases not matched to a gene; V was cut back by 3 bases and J by 5 bases. The CDR3 protein is CASSYVGRGQGADQPQHF. Written as DNA, the CDR3 is TGTGCCAGCAGTTATGTGGGTCGGGGACAGGGGGCAGATCAGCCCCAGCATTTT.

In its sample, this clonotype was seen many times. Written as DNA, the CDR3 is TGTGCCAGCAGTTTCATCGTGACTAGCGTAACCAATGAGCAGTTCTTC. Encoded protein: CASSFIVTSVTNEQFF. The chain couples TRBV28 to TRBJ2-1; 8 nucleotides agree with TRBD2. The CDR3 is made up of 16 amino acids. With V trimmed by 3 bases and J by 6 bases, 10 bases remained unmatched. CDR1 is MDHEN, CDR2 SYDVKM, per germline.

Concerning this clonotype itself: A much larger clone lies a single base off, so this may be a read error. The chain employs TRBV29-1 and TRBJ2-3, with 11 bases identical to TRBD2. With V trimmed by 5 bases and J by 2 bases, 9 bases remained unmatched. CDR1 and CDR2 (germline): SQVTM, ANQGSEA. The CDR3 runs to 16 residues. The CDR3 nucleotides read TGCAGCGTTACTAGCGGGAGTCAAATTCTCACAGATACGCAGTATTTT. Amino acids: CSVTSGSQILTDTQYF.

This clonotype showed up many times. The CDR3 reads CASIGYTGELFF. In DNA form, the CDR3 reads TGTGCCAGCATAGGGTACACCGGGGAGCTGTTTTTT. The chain combines TRBV6-2 or TRBV6-3 with TRBJ2-2; D not resolved. The CDR3 runs 12 residues. The ends were cut back, 7 bases at V and 3 bases at J, with 6 bases in the middle. From germline, CDR1 is MNHEY and CDR2 SVGEGT.

This clonotype was counted ten times or more. This chain uses TRBV6-6 with TRBJ2-3, with D possibly being TRBD1 (6 bases). The CDR3 sequence is 14 residues long. Trimming cost V 0 bases and J 8 bases, with 12 bases left between them. CDR1 and CDR2 (germline): MNHNY, SVGAGI (reference sequence). CDR3 nucleotides: TGTGCCAGCAGTTACTCGGGGGCGCACCCTACGCAGTATTTT. It encodes CASSYSGAHPTQYF.

Only a few counts were recorded for this clonotype. The CDR3 DNA reads TGTGCCTGGAGTGTAGAGGGGAGGTCACCCCTCCACTTT. This translates into CAWSVEGRSPLHF. The chain employs TRBV30 and TRBJ1-6; possibly TRBD1 for D (5 bases). CDR3 length: 13 residues. Looked up from germline, CDR1 is GTSNPN and CDR2 is SVGIG (reference sequence). Trimming shortened V by 0 bases and J by 10 bases, and 10 bases separated the two germline ends.

The chain uses TRBV5-1 and TRBJ2-7, with 9 positions matching TRBD1. V lost 3 bases to trimming and J lost 2 bases; unmatched junction nucleotides: 3. CDR1 and CDR2 (germline): SGHRS, YFSETQ. The CDR3 has 14 residues. The CDR3 sequence: CASSYRGLTYEQYF. The CDR3 nucleotides read TGCGCCAGCAGCTACAGGGGGCTCACCTACGAGCAGTACTTC.

The rearrangement links TRBV7-2 to TRBJ1-2; perhaps TRBD1 as D (5 bases). The V end was cut by 6 bases, the J end by 1 base, with 18 bases between. This CDR3 is built from 16 residues. Germline-derived CDR1 and CDR2 are SGHTA and FQGNSA. This chain's CDR3 is CASRGLPTGLNYGYTF. The CDR3 DNA sequence: TGTGCCAGCAGGGGCCTCCCCACAGGACTTAACTATGGCTACACCTTC.

This chain connects TRBV6-1 to TRBJ1-1, with 7 bases lining up with TRBD1. The CDR3 has 16 amino acids. Germline CDR1 reads MNHNS; CDR2 reads SASEGT. The J segment lost 1 base and the V segment lost 6 bases, leaving 11 bases of the junction unmatched. CDR3 residues: CASRLSTGVRNTEAFF. As DNA, the CDR3 is TGTGCCAGCAGGCTTTCTACAGGGGTGAGGAACACTGAAGCTTTCTTT.

V and J are TRBV5-1 and TRBJ2-1; 7 bases line up with TRBD2. CDR1 and CDR2 from the germline V gene are SGHRS and YFSETQ. The J segment lost 7 bases and the V segment lost 0 bases, leaving 13 bases of the junction unmatched. This CDR3 has 17 residues. This chain's CDR3 is CASSLVRLANSRNEQFF. The CDR3 coding sequence is TGCGCCAGCAGCTTGGTGAGACTAGCAAATTCTCGGAATGAGCAGTTCTTC.

This clonotype was recorded a few times. The V gene is TRBV28, the J gene TRBJ1-2; no reliable D call. The CDR3 is 14 residues long. Trimming stripped 3 bases from V and 2 bases from J, with 10 bases between. Germline lookup yields CDR1 MDHEN and CDR2 SYDVKM. The CDR3: CASSFPVGNYGYTF. As DNA, the CDR3 is TGTGCCAGCAGTTTCCCGGTGGGGAACTATGGCTACACCTTC.

This clonotype was counted many times. V usage is TRBV20-1 and J usage is TRBJ2-1; D possibly corresponds to TRBD2 (6 bases). The CDR3 sequence is 14 residues long. V was cut by 0 bases and J by 4 bases, with 10 bases left in between. CDR1 and CDR2 (germline): DFQATT, SNEGSKA (reference sequence). The CDR3, as DNA: TGCAGTGCTAGAGACCCGGGACTTTACAATGAGCAGTTCTTC. Translated: CSARDPGLYNEQFF.

This clonotype has only a few counts. No conserved phenylalanine or tryptophan ends this CDR3, so it is likely a read error. This sequence joins TRBV3-1 and TRBJ1-1; D uncertain. CDR1 LGHDT and CDR2 YNNKEL come from the germline V gene (reference sequence). With 1 base removed from V and 8 bases from J, the gap between germline ends came to 14 bases. The CDR3 has 14 residues. The CDR3 DNA follows: TGTGCCAGCAGCCAAGTTGCTCGGGGAGCAGAAGCTTTCCTT. Its protein product is CASSQVARGAEAFL.

In its sample, this clonotype was seen a few times. The chain employs TRBV11-2 and TRBJ2-2, with 12 bases fitting TRBD2. The germline gives CDR1 SGHAT, CDR2 FQNNGV. Germline trimming cut 5 bases from V and 5 bases from J; bases unmatched to any gene: 6. CDR3 length: 16 amino acids. The CDR3 reads CASSKTSGRWTGELFF. The CDR3 DNA follows: TGTGCCAGCAGCAAAACTAGCGGGAGGTGGACCGGGGAGCTGTTTTTT.

This clonotype showed up many times. V is TRBV5-1 and J is TRBJ2-7, with 7 bases lining up with TRBD2. CDR3 size: 13 residues. Per germline, CDR1 SGHRS and CDR2 YFSETQ. The ends lost 2 bases at V and 5 bases at J; junction bases unmatched: 4. The CDR3 loop reads CASSLGAGNEQYF. In DNA, the CDR3 is TGCGCCAGCAGCTTAGGAGCGGGAAACGAGCAGTACTTC.

The chain is built from TRBV7-8 and TRBJ1-5, with D tentatively TRBD1 (5 bases). Germline loops: CDR1 SGHVS, CDR2 FQNEAQ. The CDR3 loop spans 15 amino acids. V was trimmed by 2 bases and J by 7 bases, leaving 15 bases between them. Written as DNA, the CDR3 is TGTGCCAGCAGCTTAACCCCGGGGGTCGGACAGCCCCAGCATTTT. Translated: CASSLTPGVGQPQHF.

This clonotype was seen many times. The rearrangement joins TRBV2 to TRBJ2-7; TRBD1 aligns across 9 bases. V lost 8 bases and J lost 4; bases outside the gene matches: 6. This CDR3 is 13 amino acids long. CDR1 and CDR2 from the germline V gene are SNHLY and FYNNEI. The CDR3 loop is CASSGTGPYEQYF. DNA of the CDR3: TGTGCCAGCTCCGGGACAGGGCCGTACGAGCAGTACTTC.

This clonotype has only a few counts. This chain links TRBV20-1 with TRBJ1-4; D may be TRBD1 (6 bases). The CDR3 extends over 14 amino acids. CDR1 and CDR2 from the germline V gene are DFQATT and SNEGSKA (reference sequence). Trimming pared 1 base from V and 5 bases from J, leaving 11 bases between. CDR3 in amino acids: CSARGDGQNEKLFF. As DNA, the CDR3 is TGCAGTGCTAGAGGAGACGGACAGAATGAAAAACTGTTTTTT.

The table lists this clonotype with many counts. This chain links TRBV11-2 with TRBJ2-1; 13 bases are a match to TRBD2. V lost 5 bases and J lost 3; bases outside the gene matches: 10. CDR3 length equals 18 residues. Germline V gene data show CDR1 as SGHAT and CDR2 as FQNNGV. CDR3 bases: TGTGCCAGCAGCCAAGTGACTAGCGGGAGGATGCGCTACAATGAGCAGTTCTTC. Translating gives CASSQVTSGRMRYNEQFF.

This clonotype showed up many times. V and J are TRBV2 and TRBJ2-1, with D possibly called TRBD1 or TRBD2 (5 bases each). CDR3 length equals 14 residues. Trimming pared 8 bases from V and 3 bases from J, leaving 14 bases between. Germline V lookup: CDR1 SNHLY, CDR2 FYNNEI. CDR3 amino acids: CASWDENFYNEQFF. CDR3 sequence (DNA): TGTGCCAGCTGGGACGAAAACTTCTACAATGAGCAGTTCTTC.

In its sample, this clonotype was seen many times. The chain carries TRBV4-3 and TRBJ1-2; D remains unclear. Trimming removed 4 bases from V and 4 bases from J, with 16 bases in between. The CDR3 is made up of 15 amino acids. Germline V CDR1 and CDR2: LGHNA, YSLEER. The CDR3 DNA is TGCGCCAGCAGCCCGGAACCTCGGACGATCTATGGCTACACCTTC. Translation gives CASSPEPRTIYGYTF.

This clonotype showed up many times. V is TRBV2 and J is TRBJ1-1; D not resolved. This CDR3 is built from 15 residues. V lost 2 bases, J lost 1 base, and 11 bases lay in between. Germline V gene sequence: CDR1 SNHLY, CDR2 FYNNEI. The CDR3 here is CASSEWETKNTEAFF. CDR3 bases: TGTGCCAGCAGTGAATGGGAGACGAAGAACACTGAAGCTTTCTTT.

This clonotype was counted many times. This chain joins TRBV7-3 and TRBJ2-2; no definite D call. V lost 5 bases, J lost 4 bases, and 8 bases lay in between. The CDR3 contains 13 residues. Germline CDR1 is SGHTA and CDR2 is FQGTGA. The CDR3 loop reads CASSRKPTGELFF. The CDR3 nucleotides read TGTGCCAGCAGCAGAAAGCCCACCGGGGAGCTGTTTTTT.

This rearrangement joins TRBV7-2 to TRBJ1-2; D may be TRBD1 (6 bases). The V gene's germline CDR1 is SGHTA and CDR2 FQGNSA. This CDR3 is built from 13 residues. V was shortened by 5 bases and J by 8 bases, with 15 bases between the two germline ends. Here the CDR3 reads CASSLAARGGYTF. CDR3 nucleotides: TGTGCCAGCAGCCTCGCTGCTAGGGGGGGCTACACCTTC.

This clonotype occurred a few times. J is TRBJ1-2 and V is TRBV5-1, with 7 bases that match TRBD1. Trimming took 0 bases from V and 0 from J; bases not matched to a gene: 8. CDR1 and CDR2 from the germline V gene are SGHRS and YFSETQ. The length of the CDR3 is 17 residues. The CDR3 loop is CASSLAPDRLSNYGYTF. The DNA for the CDR3 is TGCGCCAGCAGCTTGGCCCCGGACAGGCTATCTAACTATGGCTACACCTTC.

J is TRBJ1-2 and V is TRBV2, with a weak D call TRBD1 (6 bases). Trimming removed 8 bases at V and 7 bases at J, with 17 bases between. The CDR3 has 13 amino acids. CDR1 and CDR2 (germline): SNHLY, FYNNEI. The CDR3 DNA follows: TGTGCCAGCCGTTACAGGGACCTCTTTGGCTACACCTTC. Translation: CASRYRDLFGYTF.